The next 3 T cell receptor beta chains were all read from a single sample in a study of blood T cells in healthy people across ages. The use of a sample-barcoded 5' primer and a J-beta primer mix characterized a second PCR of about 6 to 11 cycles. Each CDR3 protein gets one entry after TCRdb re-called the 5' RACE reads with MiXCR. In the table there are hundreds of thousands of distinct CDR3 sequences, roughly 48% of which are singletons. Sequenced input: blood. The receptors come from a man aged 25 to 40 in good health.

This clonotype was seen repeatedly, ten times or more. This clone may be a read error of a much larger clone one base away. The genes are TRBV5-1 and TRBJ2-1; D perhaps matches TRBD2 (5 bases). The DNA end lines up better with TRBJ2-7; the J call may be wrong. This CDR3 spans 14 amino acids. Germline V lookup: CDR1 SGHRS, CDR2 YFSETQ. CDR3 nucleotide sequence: TGCGCCAGCAGCTCCTGGAGCGGATACAATGAGCAGTACTTC. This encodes CASSSWSGYNEQYF.

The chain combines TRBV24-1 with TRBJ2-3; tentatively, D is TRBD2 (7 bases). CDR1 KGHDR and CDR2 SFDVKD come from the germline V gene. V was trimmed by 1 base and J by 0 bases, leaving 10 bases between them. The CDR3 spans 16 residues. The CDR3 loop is CATSDFGGRSTDTQYF. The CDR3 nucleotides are TGTGCCACCAGTGATTTCGGGGGGCGCAGCACAGATACGCAGTATTTT.

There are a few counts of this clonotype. Here the CDR3 reads CASSSRVKDRYYGYTF. Here the CDR3 DNA reads TGTGCCAGCAGTTCCCGCGTAAAGGACAGGTACTATGGCTACACCTTC. This chain connects TRBV27 to TRBJ1-2; 7 positions agree with TRBD1. The CDR3 has 16 residues. With 4 bases clipped from V and 3 bases from J, the junction kept 11 bases outside the gene matches. The germline gives CDR1 MNHEY, CDR2 SMNVEV (reference sequence).